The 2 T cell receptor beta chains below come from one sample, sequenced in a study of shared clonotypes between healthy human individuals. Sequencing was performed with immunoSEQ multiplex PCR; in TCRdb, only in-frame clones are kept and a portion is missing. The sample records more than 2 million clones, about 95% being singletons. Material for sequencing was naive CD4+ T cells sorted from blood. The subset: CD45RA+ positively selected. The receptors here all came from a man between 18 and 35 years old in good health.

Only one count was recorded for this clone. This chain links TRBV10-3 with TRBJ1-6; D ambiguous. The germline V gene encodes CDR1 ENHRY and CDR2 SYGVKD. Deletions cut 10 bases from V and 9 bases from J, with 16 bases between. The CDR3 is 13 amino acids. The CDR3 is CATLRDRGSPLHF. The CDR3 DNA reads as TGTGCCACCCTCCGGGATCGCGGTTCACCCCTCCACTTT.

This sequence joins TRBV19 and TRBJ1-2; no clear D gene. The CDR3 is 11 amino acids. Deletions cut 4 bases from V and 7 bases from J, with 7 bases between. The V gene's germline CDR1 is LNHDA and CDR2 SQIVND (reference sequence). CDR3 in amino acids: CASSNSGGYTF. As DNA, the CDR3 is TGTGCCAGTAGTAATTCAGGTGGCTACACCTTC.